The T cell receptor beta chain described here comes from a study of cytomegalovirus exposure and HLA in healthy donors. Study overall: Within the Caucasian-associated ancestry cluster were roughly 81% of the roughly 400 genotyped donors.

PCR amplification relied on 60 Vbeta primers (plus 13 Jbeta primers). Per the study methods: The authors later counted about 80 million unique TCR beta chains, roughly 10 million of them shared. The repertoire was sequenced with immunoSEQ multiplex PCR; TCRdb's copy has only in-frame clones and lacks some. The V and J calls and clone size were taken over from that table, and D and trimming were inferred from the DNA. The sample lists roughly 100,000 clones; around three quarters were seen once. Sequenced input: PBMCs. This TCR came from a woman aged 18 to 35 in good health and CMV-seropositive.

The CDR3 nucleotides read TGTGCCAGCAGATCGGGACTAGCGGGAGGTTGGGGTGAGCAGTTCTTC. Translated: CASRSGLAGGWGEQFF. This chain joins TRBV14 and TRBJ2-1; 15 bases map to TRBD2. Trimming at V came to 6 bases and at J to 9 bases, leaving 9 bases not matched to a gene. CDR3 size: 16 residues. Germline-derived CDR1 and CDR2 are SGHDN and FVKESK.